This T cell receptor beta chain appears in the sequencing data of a study of blood T cell repertoires in COVID-19. Study summary: Acute-phase and convalescent COVID-19 samples originated in the United States, Italy and Spain. Sources were T cells, B-cell-depleted T cells, or PBMCs; the material itself was cDNA or gDNA.

The CDR3 runs to 16 residues. CDR1 is MNHEY, CDR2 SVGAGI, per germline. Trimming at V came to 0 bases and at J to 5 bases, leaving 7 bases not matched to a gene. Assay used: immunoSEQ multiplex PCR; TCRdb lists only in-frame clones, some missing. Of roughly 120,000 clones in the sample, almost 85% were seen once. This clonotype was obtained from a man in his sixties or seventies with active or convalescent COVID-19. The chain has TRBV6-5 and TRBJ2-7, with TRBD1 matching 10 bases. The source material was peripheral blood. CDR3 amino acids: CASSYSIGTGAHEQYF. The CDR3, as DNA: TGTGCCAGCAGTTACTCGATTGGGACAGGGGCCCACGAGCAGTACTTC.